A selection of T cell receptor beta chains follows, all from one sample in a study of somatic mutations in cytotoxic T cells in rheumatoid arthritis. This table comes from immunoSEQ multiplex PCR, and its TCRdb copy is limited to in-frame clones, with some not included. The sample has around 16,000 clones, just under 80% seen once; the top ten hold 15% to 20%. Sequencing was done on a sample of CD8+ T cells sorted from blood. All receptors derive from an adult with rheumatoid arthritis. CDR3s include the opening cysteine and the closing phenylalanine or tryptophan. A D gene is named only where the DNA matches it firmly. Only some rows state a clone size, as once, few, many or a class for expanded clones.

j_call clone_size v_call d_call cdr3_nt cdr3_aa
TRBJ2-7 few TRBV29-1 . TGCAGCGTTGAAGTAGGGGTCGAGCAGTACTTC CSVEVGVEQYF
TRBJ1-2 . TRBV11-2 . TGTGCCAGCACCACGACAGATCCTCAAGGGGGCTACACCTTC CASTTTDPQGGYTF
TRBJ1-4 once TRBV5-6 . TGTGCCAGCAGCTTGGGGTGGATAAATGAAAAACTGTTTTTT CASSLGWINEKLFF
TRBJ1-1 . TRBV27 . TGTGCCAGCAGCTGGGATATCGAAAACACTGAAGCTTTCTTT CASSWDIENTEAFF
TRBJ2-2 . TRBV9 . TGTGCCAGCAGCGCCGGACGTGGCGGCGGGGAGCTGTTTTTT CASSAGRGGGELFF
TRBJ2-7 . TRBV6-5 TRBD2 TGTGCCAGCAGAACCAGCGGGGGGAGCTCCTACGAGCAGTACTTC CASRTSGGSSYEQYF
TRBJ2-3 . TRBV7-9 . TGTGCCAGCAGGCGGGAATCCACAGATACGCAGTATTTT CASRRESTDTQYF
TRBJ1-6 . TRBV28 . TGTGCCAGCGCTGTAGGGCCGAGCGATATTGCACCCCTCCACTTT CASAVGPSDIAPLHF
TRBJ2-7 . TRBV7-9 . TGTGCCAGCAGCCCCGTTACTTTGGGGACTTACGAGCAGTACTTC CASSPVTLGTYEQYF
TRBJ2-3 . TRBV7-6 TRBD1 TGTGCCAGCAGCTTGAGCAGGGGGCGTGCGGATACGCAGTATTTT CASSLSRGRADTQYF
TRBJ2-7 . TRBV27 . TGTGCCAGCAGTATGAGAGGGAACGAGCAGTACTTC CASSMRGNEQYF
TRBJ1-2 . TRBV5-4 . TGTGCCAGCAGCTTCTCCGAGGATCCTATACTATTCTTC CASSFSEDPILFF
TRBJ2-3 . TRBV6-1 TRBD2 TGTGCCAGCAGTGAACGTTACGGGGGGGCATTAGATACGCAGTATTTT CASSERYGGALDTQYF
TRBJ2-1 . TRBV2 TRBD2 TGTGCCAGGACCGGGACTAGCTCCTACAATGAGCAGTTCTTC CARTGTSSYNEQFF
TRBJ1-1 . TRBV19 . TGTGCCAGTCTCAGGGGCCCCACTGAAGCTTTCTTT CASLRGPTEAFF
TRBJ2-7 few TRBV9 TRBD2 TGTGCCAGCAGCGGCCGGGACTATCCCTACGAGCAGTACTTC CASSGRDYPYEQYF
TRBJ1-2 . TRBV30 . TGTGCCTCTAAAGGCTATAACTATGGCTACACCTTC CASKGYNYGYTF
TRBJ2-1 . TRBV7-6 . TGTGCCAGCAGTTCCCCGGACTCTCCGGTATTAGATGAGCAGTTCTTC CASSSPDSPVLDEQFF
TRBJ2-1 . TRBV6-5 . TGTGCCAGCAGTTACTCTGGGACACTCTACAATGAGCAGTTCTTC CASSYSGTLYNEQFF
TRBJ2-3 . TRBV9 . TGTGCCAGCAGGGAGGGAGAGGGTCGTTTCACAGATACGCAGTATTTT CASREGEGRFTDTQYF
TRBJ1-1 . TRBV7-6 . TGTGCCAGCAGCTTAAAGGTCGAGGGGAGTGGCACTGAAGCTTTCTTT CASSLKVEGSGTEAFF
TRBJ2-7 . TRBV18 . TGTGCCAGCTCACCACCGAGCGGGGGGGGACAGGGGCCTTACGAGCAGTACTTC CASSPPSGGGQGPYEQYF